This is a list of T cell receptor beta chains from one sample in a study of cytomegalovirus exposure and HLA in healthy donors. Using immunoSEQ multiplex PCR, the repertoire was profiled, and TCRdb retains in-frame clones only, with some absent. This table holds approximately 210,000 clones, 82% found once. The material sequenced was PBMCs. Receptors originate from a man aged 40-55 years in good health and CMV-seropositive. CDR3s include the opening cysteine and the closing phenylalanine or tryptophan. D genes are given only for firm matches. Size tells how often a clone was seen (once, few, many) or the class of an expanded clone, and some rows leave it out.

>.|TRBJ2-7|once|TRBV2
TGTGCCAGCAGTGCCCAGTCGGGGTACGAGCAGTACTTC
CASSAQSGYEQYF
>.|TRBJ1-5|.|TRBV19
TGTGCCAGTAGTATATGGGGCCGACAGCATTTT
CASSIWGRQHF
>.|TRBJ2-5|few|TRBV10-1
TGCGCCAGCAGTGGGACACCTCAAGAGACCCAGTACTTC
CASSGTPQETQYF
>.|TRBJ1-5|once|TRBV2
TGTGCCAGCGCCGGCCGGGTTGAACAGCCCCAGCATTTT
CASAGRVEQPQHF
>.|TRBJ1-1|.|TRBV6-5
TGTGCCAGCAGTTACTATCGGGGTTCTGAAGCTTTCTTT
CASSYYRGSEAFF
>TRBD1|TRBJ1-2|.|TRBV6-4
TGTGCCAGCAGTCCTGGACAGGGAGGCTACACCTTC
CASSPGQGGYTF
>TRBD2|TRBJ2-1|few|TRBV5-1
TGCGCCAGCAGCCTGTGGACTAGCGGGAGTAAAAATGAGCAGTTCTTC
CASSLWTSGSKNEQFF
>TRBD1|TRBJ1-1|.|TRBV29-1
TGCAGCGGGACAGGGGAGAACACTGAAGCTTTCTTT
CSGTGENTEAFF
>TRBD1|TRBJ1-1|few|TRBV19
TGTGCCAGTAGTATTTACCAGGGGGTTAACACTGAAGCTTTCTTT
CASSIYQGVNTEAFF
>TRBD1|TRBJ2-1|once|TRBV14
TGTGCCAGCAGCCCCGGGACAGGGTACAATGAGCAGTTCTTC
CASSPGTGYNEQFF
>.|TRBJ1-3|many|TRBV9
TGTGCCAGCAGCGTAGGGAGCTCTGGAAACACCATATATTTT
CASSVGSSGNTIYF
>.|TRBJ2-4|.|TRBV19
TGTGCCAGTAGGGACAGAGCCAGGGACATTCAGTACTTC
CASRDRARDIQYF
>.|TRBJ2-2|.|TRBV7-9
TGTGCCAGCAGCCCCCCAACTGCGAACACCGGGGAGCTGTTTTTT
CASSPPTANTGELFF
>TRBD2|TRBJ2-5|.|TRBV5-4
TGTGCCAGCAGCTTCCGACTAGCGGGAGGTGGGGAGACCCAGTACTTC
CASSFRLAGGGETQYF
>TRBD2|TRBJ2-5|.|TRBV11-3
TGTGCCAGCAGCTCCCGACTAGCGGGAGAGACCCAGTACTTC
CASSSRLAGETQYF
>.|TRBJ2-3|.|TRBV5-6
TGTGCCAGCAGCGAGCCCCCCACCGCAGATACGCAGTATTTT
CASSEPPTADTQYF
>.|TRBJ1-1|.|TRBV19
TGTGCCAGTAGTTGGGGGCAGGGCACTGAAGCTTTCTTT
CASSWGQGTEAFF
>.|TRBJ1-5|few|TRBV7-2
TGTGCCAGCAGCTCCCAGGGGTTAGGTCAGCCCCAGCATTTT
CASSSQGLGQPQHF
>.|TRBJ1-2|.|TRBV5-5
TGTGCCAGCAGCTTAAACAGGGCTAACTATGGCTACACCTTC
CASSLNRANYGYTF
>TRBD1|TRBJ1-2|.|TRBV5-1
TGCGCCAGCAGCTTGGAGGGCAGGGGGGATGGCTACACCTTC
CASSLEGRGDGYTF
>.|TRBJ1-1|.|TRBV5-1
TGCGCCAGCAGCTTGGAGGTGGGGGGGAACCCTGAAGCTTTCTTT
CASSLEVGGNPEAFF
>.|TRBJ1-1|.|TRBV20-1
TGCAGTGCTAGTGGCCCCACTGAAGCTTTCTTT
CSASGPTEAFF
>TRBD1|TRBJ2-1|.|TRBV27
TGTGCCAGCGGCACCCGGACAGGCGGCAATGAGCAGTTCTTC
CASGTRTGGNEQFF
>TRBD2|TRBJ2-1|.|TRBV27
TGTGCCAGCAGCCGCTGGACTAGCGGGACCCACAATGAGCAGTTCTTC
CASSRWTSGTHNEQFF
>TRBD2|TRBJ2-1|.|TRBV5-6
TGTGCCAGCAGCTTCGGGACTAGCGGGGCCAATGAGCAGTTCTTC
CASSFGTSGANEQFF
>.|TRBJ2-3|few|TRBV5-1
TGCGCCAGCAGCTTGTTAAGCTCTACCAGCACAGATACGCAGTATTTT
CASSLLSSTSTDTQYF
>.|TRBJ1-1|.|TRBV7-9
TGTGCCAGCAGCTTAGTCCTGTGGAACACTGAAGCTTTCTTT
CASSLVLWNTEAFF
>.|TRBJ1-1|once|TRBV5-1
TGCGCCAGCAGCGGAGGGAACATGAACACTGAAGCTTTCTTT
CASSGGNMNTEAFF
>TRBD1|TRBJ1-1|.|TRBV19
TGTGCCAGTAGTTGGACAGGGGGTGATCGCACTGAAGCTTTCTTT
CASSWTGGDRTEAFF
>.|TRBJ1-3|few|TRBV11-2
TGTGCCAGCAGCCCTCGACAGAGCTCTGGAAACACCATATATTTT
CASSPRQSSGNTIYF
>.|TRBJ1-5|.|TRBV12-2
TGCCCTTTCGAATGTGGGGGCGTGCAGCCCCAGCATTTT
CPFECGGVQPQHF
>.|TRBJ2-7|once|TRBV29-1
TGCAGCGTTGAGGGCAGGGCCTACGAGCAGTACTTC
CSVEGRAYEQYF
>TRBD2|TRBJ2-1|.|TRBV14
TGTGCCAGCAGCCAAGATATCCTAGCGGGAGTCCATGAGCAGTTCTTC
CASSQDILAGVHEQFF
>TRBD1|TRBJ2-7|.|TRBV5-6
TGTGCCAGCAGCTGGGGGACAGGGGTACTCGAGCAGTACTTC
CASSWGTGVLEQYF
>TRBD2|TRBJ2-1|.|TRBV7-7
TGTGCCAGCAGCCCACTAGCGGGAGAATCCTACAATGAGCAGTTCTTC
CASSPLAGESYNEQFF
>TRBD1|TRBJ1-1|.|TRBV4-2
TGTGCCAGCAGCGACCAGAAACAGGGGGCGAACACTGAAGCTTTCTTT
CASSDQKQGANTEAFF
>.|TRBJ1-1|few|TRBV2
TGTGCCAGTTCTCCGGGAGGTAGGGCTGAAGCTTTCTTT
CASSPGGRAEAFF
>TRBD1|TRBJ1-1|.|TRBV19
TGTGCCAGTAGTGGTATAGGCAGGGGGCCCACTGAAGCTTTCTTT
CASSGIGRGPTEAFF
>TRBD2|TRBJ2-2|.|TRBV7-9
TGTGCCAGCAGCCGGCGGGAGGTGAACACCGGGGAGCTGTTTTTT
CASSRREVNTGELFF
>.|TRBJ2-3|few|TRBV2
TGTGCCAGCAGTGAACAGTTGGATACGCAGTATTTT
CASSEQLDTQYF
>TRBD2|TRBJ2-1|.|TRBV13
TGTGCCAGCAGCCGAGGCGGGACTAGGGTCCCCCGGGGTGAGCAGTTCTTC
CASSRGGTRVPRGEQFF
>.|TRBJ2-2|.|TRBV7-9
TGTGCCAGCAGCTTACGGGGGAACACCGGGGAGCTGTTTTTT
CASSLRGNTGELFF
>.|TRBJ2-3|.|TRBV9
TGTGCCAGCAGCTCCCCCCGAGGCACAGATACGCAGTATTTT
CASSSPRGTDTQYF
>.|TRBJ2-1|.|TRBV6-1
TGTGCCAGCAGTGAACCCGGTTCCTACAATGAGCAGTTCTTC
CASSEPGSYNEQFF
>TRBD2|TRBJ2-1|.|TRBV18
TGTGCCAGCTCACCACCGGGGTTAGCGGGAAATGAGCAGTTCTTC
CASSPPGLAGNEQFF
>.|TRBJ2-3|.|TRBV29-1
TGCAGCGTTGGGAGGTATCATCAAGATACGCAGTATTTT
CSVGRYHQDTQYF
>TRBD1|TRBJ1-4|.|TRBV5-1
TGCGCCAGCAGCGGGACAGGACTTAATGAAAAACTGTTTTTT
CASSGTGLNEKLFF
>TRBD2|TRBJ2-1|once|TRBV5-4
TGTGCCAGCAGCTTGCGGGGGGTATATTTCGATGAGCAGTTCTTC
CASSLRGVYFDEQFF
>TRBD2|TRBJ2-1|.|TRBV7-9
TGTGCCAGCAGCTCGACTAGCGGGGAACACTACAATGAGCAGTTCTTC
CASSSTSGEHYNEQFF
>TRBD1|TRBJ1-1|.|TRBV7-6
TGTGCCAGCAGCCCGTCCCGGACAGGGGGCATGTCAGCTTTCTTT
CASSPSRTGGMSAFF
>.|TRBJ2-1|.|TRBV11-2
TGTGCCAGCAGCTTATTACAGGGTTACAATGAGCAGTTCTTC
CASSLLQGYNEQFF